A few counts support the clone carrying this T cell receptor (beta chain). The antigen remains undetermined. Trimming left V 1 base short and J 0 bases short, with 14 bases between. Germline values: CDR1 SGHNT, CDR2 YENEEA. This CDR3 has 17 amino acids. About 0.95-10 million cryopreserved PBMC were held in samples before DNA extraction. This record belongs to a study of long-term antiretroviral therapy in people with HIV. Study in general: Earliest sampling preceded the 2015 immediate-ART recommendation by about a decade.

Samples were assayed with immunoSEQ v3.0 at survey level. Assay: immunoSEQ multiplex PCR; the TCRdb copy retains only in-frame clones and omits some. This sample yields 20,000 to 25,000 clones, of which approximately 79% are seen a single time; approximately 12% belongs to the top ten. General study findings and limits: Diversity measured after ART increased yet remained under transplant donor controls.

The receptor was derived from a woman aged 40 to 50 with HIV. This chain connects TRBV11-3 to TRBJ2-3, with D uncertain. The sample here was unsorted PBMCs, taken approximately 1.8 years before starting antiretroviral therapy. For the CDR3, the DNA is TGTGCCAGCAGCTTAGGAGTGTCCGGAACTAGCACAGATACGCAGTATTTT. Its translation: CASSLGVSGTSTDTQYF.